This paragraph reports one T cell receptor (beta chain). This specimen comes from a study of OX40 agonist ivuxolimab in advanced cancers. Study-wide context: Dose-escalation patients were diagnosed with hepatocellular carcinoma, melanoma, renal cell cancer or head and neck cancer.

With V trimmed by 5 bases and J by 2 bases, 7 bases remained unmatched. The CDR3 is 16 amino acids. Germline V gene data show CDR1 as SGHNT and CDR2 as YENEEA. The protocol was immunoSEQ multiplex PCR, while the TCRdb copy is restricted to in-frame clones and leaves out a portion. This table has tens of thousands of clones, about 90% appearing once. This chain connects TRBV11-3 to TRBJ2-3; the match to TRBD2 covers 10 bases. This clonotype was obtained from an adult with an advanced solid tumor such as melanoma, head and neck, liver or kidney cancer. Sequenced here: CD4+ or CD8+ T cells sorted from blood, sampled in a trial of the OX40 agonist ivuxolimab. CDR3 amino acids: CASSPRTSGHTDTQYF. In nucleotides, the CDR3 is TGTGCCAGCAGCCCACGGACTAGCGGTCACACAGATACGCAGTATTTT.